The subject of this entry is one T cell receptor beta chain. This sample was included in a study of blood T cell repertoires in COVID-19. Across the study: Material from acute and convalescent COVID-19 was sourced from the United States, Italy and Spain.

The assay was immunoSEQ multiplex PCR, and TCRdb's table has in-frame clones only and misses some. This sample carries under 25,000 clones, roughly 88% of them seen once, and the ten largest clones take about 10%. The ends were cut back, 3 bases at V and 6 bases at J, with 9 bases in the middle. Germline CDR1 is ENHRY and CDR2 is SYGVKD. The CDR3 extends over 13 amino acids. The receptor was isolated from a human donor in a cohort sampled during active COVID-19. The donor label of this sample is uncertain. The chain is built from TRBV10-3 and TRBJ1-5; D is possibly TRBD1 (5 bases). The sequenced material came from peripheral blood. CDR3 amino acids: CAISEGVGQPQHF. The CDR3 nucleotides read TGTGCCATCAGTGAAGGGGTAGGTCAGCCCCAGCATTTT.